The 8 T cell receptor beta chains below come from one sample, sequenced in a study of human thymus T cells. Thymic tissue was derived from resections collected during corrective heart surgery. Repertoires were generated with immunoSEQ multiplex PCR, while TCRdb's copy carries only in-frame clones and drops some. The data contain tens of thousands of clones, approximately 96% of them seen just once; the ten biggest clones take up approximately 0.03%. The sequencing input was thymus tissue. Source of these receptors: a boy under two years old with a congenital heart defect but otherwise immunologically healthy.

The rearrangement links TRBV27 to TRBJ1-1, with TRBD1 identical over 7 bases. The V gene end was trimmed by 2 bases and the J gene end by 6 bases; junction bases not matched to a gene: 18. The CDR3 is 18 amino acids. Germline-derived CDR1 and CDR2 are MNHEY and SMNVEV (reference sequence). The CDR3 nucleotides read TGTGCCAGCAGTTTACCTCCGTCGAGACAGGGTACTTTGTCTGAAGCTTTCTTT. It codes for CASSLPPSRQGTLSEAFF.

J is TRBJ1-1 and V is TRBV7-2, with a possible D match to TRBD1 (5 bases). Trimming removed 5 bases from V and 5 bases from J, with 18 bases in between. Germline V gene lookup returns CDR1 SGHTA and CDR2 FQGNSA. This CDR3 region has 15 residues. The CDR3, as DNA: TGTGCCAGCAGCCCCCGGACGGCCTGGGGGACTGAAGCTTTCTTT. Translation gives CASSPRTAWGTEAFF.

The gene calls are TRBV6-6 and TRBJ2-2, with D unresolved. Trimming took off 6 bases at V and 10 bases at J, with 9 bases between the two ends. The germline V gene has CDR1 MNHNY and CDR2 SVGAGI (reference sequence). The length of the CDR3 is 11 residues. CDR3 residues: CASRASEELFF. CDR3 coding DNA: TGTGCCAGCAGAGCTTCGGAGGAGCTGTTTTTT.

The chain has TRBV5-1 and TRBJ2-7, with 8 bases that match TRBD1. CDR3 length equals 15 residues. V lost 4 bases and J lost 7; bases outside the gene matches: 13. Germline CDR1 is SGHRS and CDR2 is YFSETQ. CDR3 coding DNA: TGCGCCAGCAGCCAATTAAGGACAGGGTCTACGGAGCAGTACTTC. It encodes CASSQLRTGSTEQYF.

The rearrangement uses TRBV19 and TRBJ2-5, with D uncertain. CDR3 length: 13 residues. V was trimmed by 5 bases and J by 1 base, leaving 8 bases between them. The V gene's germline CDR1 is LNHDA and CDR2 SQIVND (reference sequence). The CDR3 spells CASSRDFQETQYF. CDR3 nucleotides: TGTGCCAGTAGTCGCGACTTCCAAGAGACCCAGTACTTC.

The V call is TRBV5-1, the J call TRBJ2-7; D is perhaps TRBD2 (6 bases). The CDR3 is made up of 15 amino acids. Germline V lookup: CDR1 SGHRS, CDR2 YFSETQ. Trimming pared 0 bases from V and 0 bases from J, leaving 10 bases between. In DNA form, the CDR3 reads TGCGCCAGCAGCTTGGAGTGCGGGGACTCCTACGAGCAGTACTTC. Protein: CASSLECGDSYEQYF.

The chain has TRBV6-5 and TRBJ2-1, with a tentative D call TRBD2 (6 bases). Trimming removed 7 bases from V and 5 bases from J, with 18 bases in between. This CDR3 comprises 15 residues. Germline V lookup: CDR1 MNHEY, CDR2 SVGAGI. CDR3 residues: CASNPYRGTNNEQFF. The CDR3 nucleotides read TGTGCCAGCAACCCCTATCGGGGGACGAACAATGAGCAGTTCTTC.

This clone was counted a single time. J is TRBJ2-7 and V is TRBV7-2; 7 bases match TRBD1. The CDR3 has 18 amino acids. The junction had 18 bases not matched to a gene; V was cut back by 7 bases and J by 0 bases. Germline V gives CDR1 SGHTA, CDR2 FQGNSA. The CDR3 coding sequence is TGTGCCAGCACCCTAGGGACAGAGCTAGTTTTATCCTCCTACGAGCAGTACTTC. Its protein is CASTLGTELVLSSYEQYF. Together with reference TRBV7-2 and TRBJ2-7, the CDR3 gives the full variable domain: GAGVSQSPSNKVTEKGKDVELRCDPISGHTALYWYRQSLGQGLEFLIYFQGNSAPDKSGLPSDRFSAERTGGSVSTLTIQRTQQEDSAVYLCASTLGTELVLSSYEQYFGPGTRLTVT.